The 24 T cell receptor beta chains given below trace back to one sample, sequenced in a study of OX40 agonist ivuxolimab in advanced cancers. The method was immunoSEQ multiplex PCR; TCRdb's version includes in-frame clones alone and lacks a portion of them. Of 9,500 to 15,000 clones in the sample, 69% were seen once. The sample was CD4+ or CD8+ T cells sorted from blood, taken in a trial of the OX40 agonist ivuxolimab. The receptors here all came from an adult with an advanced solid tumor such as melanoma, head and neck, liver or kidney cancer.

The J gene is TRBJ2-5, the V gene TRBV9; weak D call: TRBD1 (6 bases). V was clipped by 3 bases and J by 1 base, with 13 bases between them. The CDR3 is made up of 15 amino acids. Germline loops: CDR1 SGDLS, CDR2 YYNGEE. As DNA, the CDR3 is TGTGCCAGCAGCGAGACTGTGACAGGCCAAGAGACCCAGTACTTC. Protein sequence: CASSETVTGQETQYF. Drawing the rest from reference TRBV9 and TRBJ2-5, the complete variable domain is DSGVTQTPKHLITATGQRVTLRCSPRSGDLSVYWYQQSLDQGLQFLIQYYNGEERAKGNILERFSAQQFPDLHSELNLSSLELGDSALYFCASSETVTGQETQYFGPGTRLLVL.

The V call is TRBV19, the J call TRBJ2-7, with 9 bases identical to TRBD1. The trim removed 8 bases at V and 4 bases at J, leaving 15 bases unmatched. Germline V gene data show CDR1 as LNHDA and CDR2 as SQIVND (reference sequence). CDR3 length equals 16 residues. CDR3 loop: CASSGIQQGAKYEQYF. The CDR3, as DNA: TGTGCCAGTTCGGGGATTCAACAGGGGGCAAAGTACGAGCAGTACTTC.

V usage is TRBV5-1 and J usage is TRBJ2-7; 7 bases agree with TRBD2. The CDR3 length is 16 residues. Germline assignment: CDR1 SGHRS and CDR2 YFSETQ. The ends lost 0 bases at V and 1 base at J; junction bases unmatched: 7. CDR3 DNA: TGCGCCAGCAGCTTGGGAAGTGCGGGGGTTTCCTACGAGCAGTACTTC. Translating it yields CASSLGSAGVSYEQYF.

Concerning this clone itself: This sample includes further DNA sequences coding for the same CDR3. V and J are TRBV11-2 and TRBJ2-7, with a weak D call TRBD2 (5 bases). CDR3 length: 12 residues. Germline values: CDR1 SGHAT, CDR2 FQNNGV. V was shortened by 5 bases and J by 4 bases, with 9 bases between the two germline ends. CDR3 amino acids: CASSPGGYEQYF. For the CDR3, the DNA is TGTGCCAGCAGCCCAGGCGGGTACGAGCAGTACTTC. The full variable domain, completed using reference TRBV11-2 and TRBJ2-7, is EAGVAQSPRYKIIEKRQSVAFWCNPISGHATLYWYQQILGQGPKLLIQFQNNGVVDDSQLPKDRFSAERLKGVDSTLKIQPAKLEDSAVYLCASSPGGYEQYFGPGTRLTVT.

The V call is TRBV10-3, the J call TRBJ2-3; 11 bases fit TRBD1. Unmatched junction bases numbered 8, after V lost 2 bases and J lost 1 base. The germline gives CDR1 ENHRY, CDR2 SYGVKD. This CDR3 is built from 18 residues. The CDR3 spells CAISEKLGQGAGTDTQYF. The CDR3 DNA follows: TGTGCCATCAGTGAGAAACTCGGACAGGGGGCGGGCACAGATACGCAGTATTTT.

This clone was observed a few times. J is TRBJ2-6 and V is TRBV28; tentatively, D is TRBD1 (5 bases). With 6 bases removed from V and 3 bases from J, the gap between germline ends came to 12 bases. CDR1 and CDR2 from the germline V gene are MDHEN and SYDVKM. The CDR3 runs to 15 residues. The CDR3 DNA is TGTGCCAGCAGCTCTAGGGGAATTGGGGCCAACGTCCTGACTTTC. This encodes CASSSRGIGANVLTF.

This chain links TRBV11-2 with TRBJ2-7; 9 positions agree with TRBD1. Trimming took 4 bases from V and 6 from J; bases not matched to a gene: 10. Germline V gives CDR1 SGHAT, CDR2 FQNNGV. The CDR3 has 15 residues. The DNA of the CDR3 is TGTGCCAGCAGCTCGGCGTGGACAGGGGTGGGCGAGCAGTACTTC. It codes for CASSSAWTGVGEQYF.

This clone has just a few counts. This chain connects TRBV6-1 to TRBJ2-7; tentative D call: TRBD2 (5 bases). The V and J ends lost 0 bases and 2 bases respectively, with 11 bases between them. The CDR3 is made up of 15 amino acids. CDR1 is MNHNS and CDR2 is SASEGT in the germline V gene. CDR3 region: CASSEAGSGTYEQYF. The CDR3 DNA follows: TGTGCCAGCAGTGAAGCGGGGTCGGGAACCTACGAGCAGTACTTC.

Remarks on this clone: A far larger clone is just one base off, so this is likely a read error. V gene TRBV7-9 combines with J gene TRBJ2-3, with 8 bases matching TRBD2. Germline V gives CDR1 SEHNR, CDR2 FQNEAQ (reference sequence). CDR3 length: 15 residues. Losses at the gene ends were 6 bases for V and 4 bases for J; bases not matched to a gene: 9. CDR3 in amino acids: CASRPSSGGSDTQYF. CDR3 coding DNA: TGTGCCAGCAGGCCCTCGAGCGGGGGCTCAGATACGCAGTATTTT.

The genes are TRBV6-4 and TRBJ2-3; 9 bases line up with TRBD1. Germline values: CDR1 MRHNA, CDR2 SNTAGT. Unmatched junction bases numbered 3, after V lost 4 bases and J lost 1 base. The CDR3 runs 15 residues. The CDR3 is CASSATGGGTDTQYF. The CDR3, as DNA: TGTGCCAGCAGTGCCACAGGGGGCGGCACAGATACGCAGTATTTT.

This clone has more than one count but fewer than ten. The chain combines TRBV29-1 with TRBJ2-3; no clear D. Germline V gene data show CDR1 as SQVTM and CDR2 as ANQGSEA. The CDR3 is 16 amino acids. V was cut by 3 bases and J by 4 bases, with 20 bases left in between. CDR3 sequence (DNA): TGCAGCGTTGAGGGCCTCACTGTAAGTTCCCCAGATACGCAGTATTTT. It yields the protein CSVEGLTVSSPDTQYF.

This clone was picked up one time. The chain employs TRBV23-1 and TRBJ2-5; D unresolved. TRBV23-1 counts as an open reading frame of uncertain function. Trimming shortened V by 6 bases and J by 9 bases, and 5 bases separated the two germline ends. This CDR3 is 9 amino acids long. CDR3 sequence: CASRVAQYF. The CDR3 bases are TGCGCCAGCAGGGTGGCCCAGTACTTC.

The chain carries TRBV7-9 and TRBJ2-3, with 11 bases that match TRBD2. Trimming took 5 bases from V and 11 from J; bases not matched to a gene: 18. The CDR3 runs to 17 residues. CDR1 is SEHNR, CDR2 FQNEAQ, per germline (reference sequence). This CDR3 is CASSLTSGRGFGLGQYF. Written as DNA, the CDR3 is TGTGCCAGCAGCCTAACTAGCGGGAGAGGGTTTGGCTTGGGGCAGTATTTT.

V gene TRBV4-1 combines with J gene TRBJ2-1; 13 nucleotides match TRBD2. Germline V CDR1 and CDR2: MGHRA, YSYEKL. The CDR3 has 17 residues. After removal of 4 bases from V and 3 bases from J, the junction contained 6 bases not matched to a gene. The CDR3 sequence: CASSLRLAGGLYNEQFF. In DNA, the CDR3 is TGCGCCAGCAGCCTGAGACTAGCGGGAGGACTCTACAATGAGCAGTTCTTC.

This clone is classed as medium-sized (0.01 to 0.1%). V gene TRBV7-9 combines with J gene TRBJ2-7; D uncertain. The CDR3 length is 13 residues. V lost 3 bases and J 6 bases, leaving 12 bases between the germline ends. Germline lookup yields CDR1 SEHNR and CDR2 FQNEAQ (reference sequence). CDR3 in DNA: TGTGCCAGCAGCTTCGGTATAGGGCGCGAGCAGTACTTC. It yields the protein CASSFGIGREQYF.

The chain uses TRBV10-2 and TRBJ1-3; TRBD1 matches at 7 bases. Unmatched junction bases numbered 11, after V lost 6 bases and J lost 0 bases. Germline V gene data show CDR1 as WSHSY and CDR2 as SAAADI. The CDR3 consists of 17 residues. The CDR3 sequence: CASSPRGQRHSGNTIYF. CDR3 in DNA: TGCGCCAGCAGCCCTAGGGGACAGCGACACTCTGGAAACACCATATATTTT.

This chain connects TRBV25-1 to TRBJ2-1; TRBD2 matches 12 bases. CDR3 size: 15 residues. The germline CDR1 and CDR2 sequences are MGHDK and SYGVNS. V shed 7 bases and J 8 bases; nucleotides not matched to a gene: 9. CDR3 bases: TGTGCCAGCATGACTAGCGGGGGATATAGCTATGAGCAGTTCTTC. Protein sequence: CASMTSGGYSYEQFF. Filled out from reference TRBV25-1 and TRBJ2-1, the complete variable domain reads EADIYQTPRYLVIGTGKKITLECSQTMGHDKMYWYQQDPGMELHLIHYSYGVNSTEKGDLSSESTVSRIRTEHFPLTLESARPSHTSQYLCASMTSGGYSYEQFFGPGTRLTVL.

The chain uses TRBV7-9 and TRBJ2-7; perhaps D is TRBD1 or TRBD2 (6 bases each). Germline loops: CDR1 SEHNR, CDR2 FQNEAQ (reference sequence). There are 13 residues in the CDR3. Trimming shortened V by 11 bases and J by 2 bases, and 16 bases separated the two germline ends. This CDR3 reads CASKGGTTYEQYF. Here the CDR3 DNA reads TGTGCCTCTAAGGGGGGCACAACCTACGAGCAGTACTTC.

This chain connects TRBV29-1 to TRBJ2-7; 7 positions agree with TRBD1. Germline lookup yields CDR1 SQVTM and CDR2 ANQGSEA. CDR3 length equals 12 residues. The V and J ends lost 7 bases and 5 bases, in that order; junction bases with no gene match: 8. CDR3 sequence reads: CSANTGAHEQYF. In DNA form, the CDR3 reads TGCAGCGCCAACACAGGGGCCCACGAGCAGTACTTC.

The gene calls are TRBV4-3 and TRBJ2-5, with 9 bases matching TRBD1. V was clipped by 0 bases and J by 4 bases; unmatched bases: 6. The CDR3 extends over 16 amino acids. Looked up from germline, CDR1 is LGHNA and CDR2 is YSLEER. The CDR3 reads CASSQDRGTGRETQYF. DNA of the CDR3: TGCGCCAGCAGCCAAGACCGGGGGACAGGGCGAGAGACCCAGTACTTC.

The sample holds one count of this clone. V and J are TRBV27 and TRBJ1-4; 8 nucleotides match TRBD1. Trimming took 7 bases from V and 6 from J; bases not matched to a gene: 7. Germline assignment: CDR1 MNHEY and CDR2 SMNVEV (reference sequence). The CDR3 spans 14 residues. Here the CDR3 reads CASTGQGMDEKLFF. The CDR3, as DNA: TGTGCCAGCACTGGACAGGGTATGGATGAAAAACTGTTTTTT. The whole variable domain, remainder taken from reference TRBV27 and TRBJ1-4, is EAQVTQNPRYLITVTGKKLTVTCSQNMNHEYMSWYRQDPGLGLRQIYYSMNVEVTDKGDVPEGYKVSRKEKRNFPLILESPSPNQTSLYFCASTGQGMDEKLFFGSGTQLSVL.

This clone has only a few counts. The chain joins TRBV6-5 to TRBJ1-3; tentative D call: TRBD1 (6 bases). Germline loops: CDR1 MNHEY, CDR2 SVGAGI. V shed 2 bases and J shed 6 bases, with 11 bases lying between them. The CDR3 extends over 14 amino acids. The CDR3 reads CASSYGQGINTIYF. The CDR3, as DNA: TGTGCCAGCAGTTACGGTCAGGGGATAAACACCATATATTTT.

This chain joins TRBV11-2 and TRBJ2-1; D is ambiguous. V lost 5 bases and J 12 bases, leaving 14 bases between the germline ends. The CDR3 extends over 12 amino acids. Germline V gene data show CDR1 as SGHAT and CDR2 as FQNNGV. The CDR3 sequence: CASSGEFLGQFF. CDR3 bases: TGTGCCAGCAGCGGTGAATTTTTAGGGCAGTTCTTC.

This rearrangement joins TRBV7-3 to TRBJ2-3; 9 nucleotides agree with TRBD1. CDR3 length equals 16 residues. Trimming cost V 2 bases and J 2 bases; bases outside gene matches: 5. In germline, CDR1 is SGHTA, CDR2 FQGTGA. The CDR3: CASSLGTGTFTDTQYF. In nucleotides, the CDR3 is TGTGCCAGCAGCTTAGGGACAGGGACTTTCACAGATACGCAGTATTTT.